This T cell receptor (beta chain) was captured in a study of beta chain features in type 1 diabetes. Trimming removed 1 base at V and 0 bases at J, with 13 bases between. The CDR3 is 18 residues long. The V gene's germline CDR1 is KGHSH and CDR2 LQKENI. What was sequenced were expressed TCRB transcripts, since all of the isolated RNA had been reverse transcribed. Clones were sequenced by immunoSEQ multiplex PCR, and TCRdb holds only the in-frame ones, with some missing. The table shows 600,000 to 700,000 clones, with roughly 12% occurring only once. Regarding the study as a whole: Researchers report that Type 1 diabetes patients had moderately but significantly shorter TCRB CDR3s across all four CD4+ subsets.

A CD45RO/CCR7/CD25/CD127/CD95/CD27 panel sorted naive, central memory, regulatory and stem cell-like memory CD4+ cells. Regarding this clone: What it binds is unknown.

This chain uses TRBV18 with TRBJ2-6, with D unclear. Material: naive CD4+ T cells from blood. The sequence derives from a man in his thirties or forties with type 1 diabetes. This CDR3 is CASSPRNKAHSGANVLTF. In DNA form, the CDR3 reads TGTGCCAGCTCACCACGGAACAAGGCCCACTCTGGGGCCAACGTCCTGACTTTC.